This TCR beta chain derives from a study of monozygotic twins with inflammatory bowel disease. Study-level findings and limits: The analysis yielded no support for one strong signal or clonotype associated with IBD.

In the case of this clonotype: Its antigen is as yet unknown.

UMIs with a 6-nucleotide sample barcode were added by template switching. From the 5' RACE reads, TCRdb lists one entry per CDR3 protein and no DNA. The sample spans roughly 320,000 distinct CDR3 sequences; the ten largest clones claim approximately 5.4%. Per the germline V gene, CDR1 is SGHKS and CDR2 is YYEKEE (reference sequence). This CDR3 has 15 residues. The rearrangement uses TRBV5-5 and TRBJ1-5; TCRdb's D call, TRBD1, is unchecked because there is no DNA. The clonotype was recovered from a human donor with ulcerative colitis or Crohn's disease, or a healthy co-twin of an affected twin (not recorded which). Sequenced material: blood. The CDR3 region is CASSLGDMGNQPQHF.